A selection of T cell receptor beta chains follows, all from one sample in a study of post-analysis software for immune sequencing data. TCRdb fed the PCR reads into MiXCR, producing one record per CDR3 protein. The table shows around 400,000 distinct CDR3 sequences, with about a third occurring only once. Sequenced sample: blood. Source of these receptors: a girl aged 5-17 years with multiple sclerosis. Both conserved end residues are trimmed from each CDR3.

TRBJ2-3	8	TRBV25-1	ASRFDTQY
TRBJ1-1	15	TRBV6-2/TRBV6-3	ASSPNWAGRRNTEAF
TRBJ2-2	13	TRBV12-3/TRBV12-4	ASSGDKGNTGELF
TRBJ2-7	12	TRBV4-3	ASSQDRGSTEQY
TRBJ2-7	13	TRBV5-6	ASSLWASGVEEQY
TRBJ2-1	11	TRBV7-9	ASSLEPEIKQF
TRBJ2-5	10	TRBV20-1	SASYREETQY
TRBJ2-1	15	TRBV6-1	ASSVPSRASSYNEQF
TRBJ2-5	14	TRBV5-5	ASSSGPGLRGETQY
TRBJ1-2	13	TRBV7-2	ASSSQGTSLGGYT
TRBJ2-3	10	TRBV6-5	ASSHGTDTQY
TRBJ2-3	11	TRBV7-8	ASSLVQTDTQY
TRBJ2-3	15	TRBV7-2	ASRRTSGGAGRDTQY
TRBJ2-7	10	TRBV5-6	ASSLQGDEQY
TRBJ2-3	12	TRBV11-2	ASSFSKGPDTQY
TRBJ2-7	13	TRBV7-3	ASSLWADNSYEQY
TRBJ1-1	17	TRBV11-2	ASSLDRKGGPIFNTEAF
TRBJ2-7	12	TRBV4-3	ASSQIRSSYEQY
TRBJ1-2	11	TRBV19	ASRDRSLYGYT
TRBJ2-5	9	TRBV20-1	SARDSETQY
TRBJ2-1	15	TRBV6-6	ASSFRLAGGVYNEQF
TRBJ1-4	11	TRBV29-1	SVRVVSNEKLF
TRBJ2-3	12	TRBV12-3/TRBV12-4	ASSFSTSTDTQY
TRBJ2-7	13	TRBV6-5	ASSYRGQGAYEQY
TRBJ1-2	15	TRBV9	ASTYPTGILPLDGYT
TRBJ2-1	15	TRBV7-8	ASSSDHGPSSYNEQF
TRBJ2-3	15	TRBV7-2	ASSTIAGGAFTDTQY
TRBJ1-5	15	TRBV4-3	ASSQGRGTGSNQPQH
TRBJ2-7	13	TRBV12-3/TRBV12-4	ASSSGTEFPYEQY
TRBJ2-1	12	TRBV12-3/TRBV12-4	ACSSTGGNPEQF
TRBJ1-1	16	TRBV6-5	ASSSMGTGQIMNTEAF
TRBJ2-5	12	TRBV4-1	ASSQVDFQETQY